This T cell receptor beta chain was sequenced during a study of blood T cell repertoires in COVID-19 (dated by TCRdb to the early 2020s). General notes on the study: Samples covering the acute and convalescent phases of COVID-19 were provided by collaborators in the United States, Italy and Spain. The prospective study material was composed of cDNA or gDNA derived from T cells, B-cell-depleted T cells, or PBMCs. The dataset comprised deeply sampled blood TCRbeta repertoires from subjects exposed to, actively infected with, or recovered from COVID-19. The repertoires were released in a freely available public database intended as a resource for research on the immune response to SARS-CoV-2. The samples were drawn from the first 160 participants of the ongoing ImmuneRACE study and from 1,200 or so subjects provided by 6 global collaborators. The sample metadata nearly always contained a de-identified subject ID, COVID-19 status, age in years and sex. Where available, HLA class I and class II types were obtained from metadata supplied by the sample provider rather than from assay-based typing.

The collaborating institutions used their own protocols to collect whole blood in K2EDTA tubes. Collaborator samples were shipped for TCRbeta analysis as frozen whole blood, isolated PBMCs, or DNA extracted from either sample type. About this clone: The antigen it recognizes is unknown. Per-base qualities were not stored, and no clone one base away is much larger.

TCRbeta CDR3 regions were amplified from genomic DNA using the immunoSEQ Assay, a bias-controlled multiplex PCR. In the source study's methods: Nucleated cell counts per sample were estimated from amplification of reference gene primers within the assay. To quantify the absolute abundance of each unique TCRbeta CDR3 rearrangement, sequence reads were collapsed and filtered. Productive Simpson clonality was computed per sample as the square root of Simpson's diversity index over productive rearrangements. Imported from immuneACCESS, the table was reduced by TCRdb to in-frame sequences with V and J called. These copies leave out some clones; in studies compared against another copy, an unresolved V gene accounts for under half, and the cause of the remainder is not known. The V and J calls and clone size were taken over from that table, and D and trimming were inferred from the DNA. The sample table contains about 260,000 clones; only one count was recorded for 80% to 90% of them. In total, the top ten clones hold around 4% of the sample.

Results the study describes overall, beyond this receptor: The amount of clinical and demographic metadata varied by source and participant and was provided uncurated.

V is reduced by 9 bases and J by 6 bases, leaving a spacing of 17 bases between them. Taken from the germline V gene (reference sequence), the CDR1 and CDR2 loops are LNHDA and SQIVND. Including cysteine and phenylalanine, the CDR3 has 14 amino acids. The CDR3 DNA has 42 bases and is translated from base 1. The rearranged chain carries TRBV19 and TRBJ1-4; no D segment can be confidently identified. This clonotype was obtained from a man aged 55 to 70 with acute or convalescent COVID-19. Material: peripheral blood. CDR3 reads: CASTWGFGDEKLFF. In nucleotides, the sequence is TGTGCCAGCACATGGGGTTTCGGGGATGAAAAACTGTTTTTT.